A single T cell receptor (beta chain) is shown here with its context. This entry comes from a study of blood T cell repertoires in COVID-19. Whole-study context: Specimens from acute and convalescent COVID-19 originated in the United States, Italy and Spain. In each case, the material was cDNA or gDNA derived from T cells, B-cell-depleted T cells, or PBMCs.

Trimming took off 11 bases at V and 7 bases at J, with 17 bases between the two ends. Germline loops: CDR1 ENHRY, CDR2 SYGVKD. CDR3 length equals 13 residues. Per the authors' pipeline: Reference gene primer amplification in the assay estimated nucleated cell counts. TCRdb's copy holds only in-frame clones and misses some; the assay was immunoSEQ multiplex PCR. V, J and clone size reflect that table, while D and trimming were determined from the DNA. The data contain about 70,000 clones, 85% to 90% of them singletons. Sequencing was performed on peripheral blood. This TCR came from a human donor in a cohort sampled during active COVID-19. The chain recombines TRBV10-3 with TRBJ2-2, with a tentative D call TRBD1 (6 bases). In DNA, the CDR3 is TGTGCCCACGGCCCAGGGGATATCGGGGAGCTGTTTTTT. It codes for CAHGPGDIGELFF.